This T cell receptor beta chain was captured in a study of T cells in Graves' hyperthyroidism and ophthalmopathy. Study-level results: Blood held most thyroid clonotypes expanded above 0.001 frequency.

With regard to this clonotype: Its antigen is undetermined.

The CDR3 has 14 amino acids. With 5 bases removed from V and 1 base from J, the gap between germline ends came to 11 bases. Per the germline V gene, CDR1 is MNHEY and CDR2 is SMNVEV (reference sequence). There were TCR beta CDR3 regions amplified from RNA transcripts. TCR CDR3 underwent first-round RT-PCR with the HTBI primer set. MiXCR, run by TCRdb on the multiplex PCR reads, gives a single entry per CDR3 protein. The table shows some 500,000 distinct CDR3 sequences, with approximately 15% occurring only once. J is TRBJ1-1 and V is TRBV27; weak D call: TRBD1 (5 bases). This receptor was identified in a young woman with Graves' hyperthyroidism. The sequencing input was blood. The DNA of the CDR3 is TGTGCCAGCAGTGGAATTGACAGGAACACTGAAGCTTTCTTT. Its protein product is CASSGIDRNTEAFF.